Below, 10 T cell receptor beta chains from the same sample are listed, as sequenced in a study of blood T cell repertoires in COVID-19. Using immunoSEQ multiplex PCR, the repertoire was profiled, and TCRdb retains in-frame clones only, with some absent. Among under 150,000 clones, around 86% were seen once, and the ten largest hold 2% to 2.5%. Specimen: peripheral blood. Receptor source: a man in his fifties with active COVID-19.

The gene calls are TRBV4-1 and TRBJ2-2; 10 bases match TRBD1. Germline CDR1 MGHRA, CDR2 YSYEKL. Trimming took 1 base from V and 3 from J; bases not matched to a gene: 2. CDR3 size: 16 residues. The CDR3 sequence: CASSQGQGADTGELFF. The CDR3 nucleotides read TGCGCCAGCAGCCAAGGACAGGGGGCTGACACCGGGGAGCTGTTTTTT.

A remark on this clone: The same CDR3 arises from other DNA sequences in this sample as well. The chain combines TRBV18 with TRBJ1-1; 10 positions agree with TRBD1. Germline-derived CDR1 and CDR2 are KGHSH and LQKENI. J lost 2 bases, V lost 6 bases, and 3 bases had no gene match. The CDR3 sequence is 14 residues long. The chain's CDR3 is CASSRDRGNTEAFF. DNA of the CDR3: TGTGCCAGCTCGAGGGACAGGGGCAACACTGAAGCTTTCTTT.

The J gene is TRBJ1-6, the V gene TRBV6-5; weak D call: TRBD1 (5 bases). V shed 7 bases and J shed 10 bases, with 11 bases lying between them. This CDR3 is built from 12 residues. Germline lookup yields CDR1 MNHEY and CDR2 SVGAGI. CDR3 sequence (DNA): TGTGCCAGCAAGGAGGGGAGATCACCCCTCCACTTT. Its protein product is CASKEGRSPLHF.

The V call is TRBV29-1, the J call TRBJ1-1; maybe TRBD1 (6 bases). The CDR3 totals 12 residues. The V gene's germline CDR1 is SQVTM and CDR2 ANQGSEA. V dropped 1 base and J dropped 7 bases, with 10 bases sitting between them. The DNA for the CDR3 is TGCAGCGTTGAAGGGGACATTAATGAAGCTTTCTTT. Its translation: CSVEGDINEAFF.

The CDR3 loop reads CASSLDGLTYGYTF. CDR3 DNA: TGTGCCAGCAGCTTAGACGGGTTGACCTATGGCTACACCTTC. The gene calls are TRBV7-8 and TRBJ1-2; D unresolved. The CDR3 runs 14 residues. From germline, CDR1 is SGHVS and CDR2 FQNEAQ. V lost 1 base and J lost 4, with 10 bases in between. Complete variable domain (other parts from reference TRBV7-8 and TRBJ1-2): GAGVSQSPRYKVAKRGQDVALRCDPISGHVSLFWYQQALGQGPEFLTYFQNEAQLDKSGLPSDRFFAERPEGSVSTLKIQRTQQEDSAVYLCASSLDGLTYGYTFGSGTRLTVV.

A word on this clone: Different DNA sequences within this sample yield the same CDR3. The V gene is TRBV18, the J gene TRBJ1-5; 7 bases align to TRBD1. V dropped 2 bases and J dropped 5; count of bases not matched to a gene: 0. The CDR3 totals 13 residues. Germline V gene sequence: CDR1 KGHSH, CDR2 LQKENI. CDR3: CASSPGTDQPQHF. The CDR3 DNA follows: TGTGCCAGCTCACCAGGGACAGATCAGCCCCAGCATTTT.

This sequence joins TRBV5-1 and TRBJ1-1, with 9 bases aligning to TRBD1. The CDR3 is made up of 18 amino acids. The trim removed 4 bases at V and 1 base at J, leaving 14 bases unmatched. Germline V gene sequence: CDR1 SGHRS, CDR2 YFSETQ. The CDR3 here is CASSRSSTGGVGNTEAFF. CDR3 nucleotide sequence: TGCGCCAGCAGCCGGAGCTCTACAGGGGGCGTGGGGAACACTGAAGCTTTCTTT.

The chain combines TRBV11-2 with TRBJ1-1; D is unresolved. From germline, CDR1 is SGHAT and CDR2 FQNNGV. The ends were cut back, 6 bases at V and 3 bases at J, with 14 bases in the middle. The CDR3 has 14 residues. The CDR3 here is CASRREGPYTEAFF. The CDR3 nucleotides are TGTGCCAGCAGACGGGAAGGGCCCTACACTGAAGCTTTCTTT.

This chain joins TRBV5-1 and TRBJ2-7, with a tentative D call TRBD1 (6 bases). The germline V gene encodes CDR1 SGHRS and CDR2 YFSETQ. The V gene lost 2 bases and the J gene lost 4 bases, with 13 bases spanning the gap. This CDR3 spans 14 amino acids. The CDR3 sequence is CASSFMDSTYEQYF. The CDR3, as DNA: TGCGCCAGCAGCTTCATGGACAGTACTTACGAGCAGTACTTC.

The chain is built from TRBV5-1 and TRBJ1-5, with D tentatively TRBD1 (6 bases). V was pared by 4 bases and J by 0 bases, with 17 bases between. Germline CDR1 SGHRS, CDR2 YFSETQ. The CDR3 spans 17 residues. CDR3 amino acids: CASSLKTGQYSNQPQHF. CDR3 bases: TGCGCCAGCAGCCTTAAGACAGGTCAGTATAGCAATCAGCCCCAGCATTTT.